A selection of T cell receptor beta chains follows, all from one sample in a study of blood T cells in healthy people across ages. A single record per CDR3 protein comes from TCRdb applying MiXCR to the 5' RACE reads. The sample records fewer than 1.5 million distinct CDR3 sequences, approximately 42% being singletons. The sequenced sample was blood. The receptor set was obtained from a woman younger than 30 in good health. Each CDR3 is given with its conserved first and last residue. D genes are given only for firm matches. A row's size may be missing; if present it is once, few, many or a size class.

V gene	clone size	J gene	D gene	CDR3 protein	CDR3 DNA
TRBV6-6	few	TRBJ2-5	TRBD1	CASRTLTGRETQYF	TGTGCCAGCAGAACCTTGACAGGGAGAGAGACCCAGTACTTC
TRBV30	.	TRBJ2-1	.	CAGGQVDNEQFF	TGTGCCGGGGGTCAGGTTGACAATGAGCAGTTCTTC
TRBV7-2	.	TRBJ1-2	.	CASSFQQRGYTF	TGTGCCAGCAGCTTCCAGCAAAGGGGCTACACCTTC
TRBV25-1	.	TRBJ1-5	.	CASSRGGLDQPQHF	TGTGCCAGCAGCCGAGGGGGGCTCGACCAGCCCCAGCATTTT
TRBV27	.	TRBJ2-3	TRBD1	CAGSLGTGLADTQYF	TGTGCCGGCAGTTTAGGGACAGGGTTGGCAGATACGCAGTATTTT
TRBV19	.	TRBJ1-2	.	CASSMSLGHRYGYTF	TGTGCCAGTAGTATGAGTCTTGGACATCGCTATGGCTACACCTTC
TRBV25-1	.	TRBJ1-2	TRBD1	CASSEQGTAIYGYTF	TGTGCCAGCAGTGAACAAGGGACAGCTATCTATGGCTACACCTTC
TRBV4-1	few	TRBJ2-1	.	CASQVRSDLSYDEQFF	TGCGCCAGCCAAGTAAGGTCCGATTTAAGTTACGATGAGCAGTTCTTC
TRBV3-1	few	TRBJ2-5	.	CASSHRQIQETQYF	TGTGCCAGCAGCCATCGACAGATACAAGAGACCCAGTACTTC
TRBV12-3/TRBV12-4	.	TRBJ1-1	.	CASSLSLGGGDTEAFF	TGTGCCAGCAGTTTATCTCTGGGGGGAGGGGACACTGAAGCTTTCTTT
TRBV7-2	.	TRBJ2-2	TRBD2	CASRPLAGVTTGELFF	TGTGCCAGCAGGCCCCTAGCGGGGGTCACCACCGGGGAGCTGTTTTTT
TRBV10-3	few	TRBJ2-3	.	CAISEFVGAVYADTQYF	TGTGCCATCAGTGAGTTTGTGGGGGCGGTTTATGCAGATACGCAGTATTTT
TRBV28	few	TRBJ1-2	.	CASSLLGTVNYGYTF	TGTGCCAGCAGTTTATTAGGAACAGTTAACTATGGCTACACCTTC
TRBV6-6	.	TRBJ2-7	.	CASSYSDHRASHYEQYF	TGTGCCAGCAGTTACTCCGATCACAGGGCCAGTCACTACGAGCAGTACTTC
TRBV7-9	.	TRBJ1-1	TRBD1	CASSLASGGSTEAFF	TGTGCCAGCAGCTTAGCGTCAGGGGGGAGCACTGAAGCTTTCTTT
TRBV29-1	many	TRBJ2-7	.	CSGRWGYEQYF	TGCAGCGGTCGGTGGGGCTACGAGCAGTACTTC
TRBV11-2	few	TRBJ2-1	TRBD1	CASSGTVNNEQFF	TGTGCCAGCAGCGGGACAGTCAACAATGAGCAGTTCTTC
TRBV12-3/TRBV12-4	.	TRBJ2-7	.	CASSTQWSYEQYF	TGTGCCAGCAGTACCCAGTGGTCCTACGAGCAGTACTTC
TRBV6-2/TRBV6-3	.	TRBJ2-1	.	CASCPPRDSFYNEQFF	TGTGCCAGCTGCCCTCCCCGGGACTCTTTCTACAATGAGCAGTTCTTC
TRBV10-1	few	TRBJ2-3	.	CASSELSVLDTQYF	TGCGCCAGCAGTGAGTTGTCTGTTCTAGATACGCAGTATTTT
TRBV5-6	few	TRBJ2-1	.	CASSLAPDVEQFF	TGTGCCAGCAGCTTGGCCCCGGACGTTGAGCAGTTCTTC
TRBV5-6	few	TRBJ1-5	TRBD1	CASSLGQGRDNQPQHF	TGTGCCAGCAGCCTTGGACAGGGTCGGGACAATCAGCCCCAGCATTTT
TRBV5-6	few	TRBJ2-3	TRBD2	CASSRRLAGASTDTQYF	TGTGCCAGCAGTCGGAGACTAGCGGGGGCCTCCACAGATACGCAGTATTTT
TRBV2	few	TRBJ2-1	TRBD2	CASARTSNHNEQFF	TGTGCCAGCGCTCGGACTAGTAATCACAATGAGCAGTTCTTC
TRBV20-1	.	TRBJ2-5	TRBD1	CSASIQGAAWRQETQYF	TGCAGTGCTAGCATACAGGGGGCCGCTTGGAGGCAAGAGACCCAGTACTTC
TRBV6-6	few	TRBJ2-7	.	CASSYIDDEQYF	TGTGCCAGCAGTTACATCGATGACGAGCAGTACTTC
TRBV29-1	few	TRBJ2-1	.	CSAAEPSRVNEQFF	TGCAGCGCCGCAGAACCCTCGAGGGTCAATGAGCAGTTCTTC
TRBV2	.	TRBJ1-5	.	CASRVHSEGPQHF	TGTGCCAGCAGGGTACACTCGGAAGGGCCCCAGCATTTT
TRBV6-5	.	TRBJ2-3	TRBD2	CASRSSGTPDTQYF	TGTGCCAGCAGGAGTAGCGGGACCCCCGATACGCAGTATTTT
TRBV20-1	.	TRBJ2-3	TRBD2	CSATGTSGDSTDTQYF	TGCAGTGCTACCGGGACTAGCGGGGACAGCACAGATACGCAGTATTTT
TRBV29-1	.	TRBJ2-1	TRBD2	CSVEDYGGLAAYNEQFF	TGCAGCGTTGAAGATTATGGGGGACTAGCGGCTTACAATGAGCAGTTCTTC
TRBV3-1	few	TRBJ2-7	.	CASSQKGGSYEQYF	TGTGCCAGCAGCCAGAAGGGCGGCTCCTACGAGCAGTACTTC
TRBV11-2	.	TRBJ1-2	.	CASSLERLFGDEGGYTF	TGTGCCAGCAGCTTAGAGAGGTTGTTTGGGGATGAGGGCGGCTACACCTTC
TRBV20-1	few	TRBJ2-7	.	CSARRGGFEQYF	TGCAGTGCTAGACGTGGGGGGTTCGAGCAGTACTTC
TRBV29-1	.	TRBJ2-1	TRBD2	CSVGVITSGRAFLVCRQFF	TGCAGCGTCGGCGTCATAACTAGCGGGAGGGCCTTCCTGGTTTGTAGGCAGTTCTTC
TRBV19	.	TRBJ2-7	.	CASSTVTGSYEQYF	TGTGCCAGTAGTACCGTAACAGGGTCCTACGAGCAGTACTTC
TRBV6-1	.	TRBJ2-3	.	CASSVPRTVTDTQYF	TGTGCCAGCAGTGTCCCCCGGACTGTCACAGATACGCAGTATTTT
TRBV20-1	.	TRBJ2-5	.	CSAKHGETQYF	TGCAGTGCCAAACACGGGGAGACCCAGTACTTC
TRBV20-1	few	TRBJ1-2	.	CSARGLPQGYGYTF	TGCAGTGCTAGAGGCCTCCCCCAGGGATATGGCTACACCTTC
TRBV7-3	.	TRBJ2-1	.	CASSITRGNIGGEQFF	TGTGCCAGCAGCATTACAAGGGGAAACATTGGGGGTGAGCAGTTCTTC
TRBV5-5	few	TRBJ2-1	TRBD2	CASSLVGLAGSEQFF	TGTGCCAGCAGCTTGGTTGGATTAGCGGGATCGGAGCAGTTCTTC
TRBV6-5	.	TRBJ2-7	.	CASSYEGGVAYEQYF	TGTGCCAGCAGTTATGAGGGGGGGGTCGCCTACGAGCAGTACTTC
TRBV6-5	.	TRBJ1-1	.	CASSYSPRGDTEAFF	TGTGCCAGCAGTTACTCGCCAAGGGGGGACACTGAAGCTTTCTTT
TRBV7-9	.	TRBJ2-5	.	CASSLGQAGTNQETQYF	TGTGCCAGCAGCTTAGGACAAGCCGGGACAAACCAAGAGACCCAGTACTTC
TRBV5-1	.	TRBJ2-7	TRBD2	CASRATSGSLYEQYF	TGCGCCAGCCGTGCAACTAGCGGGTCCCTCTACGAGCAGTACTTC
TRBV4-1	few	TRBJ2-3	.	CASSQDNKRYGTDTQYF	TGCGCCAGCAGCCAAGATAACAAGCGGTACGGCACAGATACGCAGTATTTT
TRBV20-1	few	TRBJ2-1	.	CSASVGILNTYNEQFF	TGCAGTGCTAGTGTCGGGATTCTCAACACCTACAATGAGCAGTTCTTC
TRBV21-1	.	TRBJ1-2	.	CASSTPGQRDGYTF	TGTGCCAGCAGCACCCCGGGCCAGAGGGATGGCTACACCTTC
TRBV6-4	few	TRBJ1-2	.	CASSQGRNYGYTF	TGTGCCAGCAGTCAGGGGAGAAACTATGGCTACACCTTC
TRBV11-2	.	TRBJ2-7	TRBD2	CASSLIGLAVDNEQYF	TGTGCCAGCAGCCTGATCGGACTAGCGGTAGACAATGAGCAGTACTTC
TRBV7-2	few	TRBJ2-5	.	CASSNTVLGRETQYF	TGTGCCAGCAGCAACACTGTTCTGGGTCGAGAGACCCAGTACTTC